The rows below give T cell receptor beta chains drawn from one sample of a study of blood T cell repertoires in COVID-19. Only in-frame clones appear in the TCRdb table, and some are missing; sequencing was by immunoSEQ multiplex PCR. The data show around 190,000 clones, roughly four fifths seen once. Sequencing was done on a sample of PBMCs or T cells enriched from blood (not recorded which). All receptors derive from a man aged 40-55 years who had recovered from COVID-19. The conserved cysteine and the conserved F or W are not part of the CDR3 here. Clone size is shown for a subset of rows, as once, few, many or a class of expanded clone.

>-|TRBV27
ASSLLFRQGEVSPLH
>-|TRBV30
AWSPFGGDYT
>-|TRBV7-3
ASSRTGAAYGYT
>-|TRBV4-1
ASSQLGSTQY
>once|TRBV6-5
ASRRVSGASTEAF
>-|TRBV7-3
ASSLKGTGTYNEQF
>-|TRBV9
ASSPGGTFTSGANVLT
>-|TRBV25-1
ASRGSEETQY
>-|TRBV11-2
ASSSRQGIEEKLF
>-|TRBV18
ASSPGLGENQPQH
>-|TRBV9
ASSVVSGAYGYT
>many|TRBV18
ASSPPRAGLY
>once|TRBV29-1
SVGGLAGGPSWDNEQF
>-|TRBV5-6
ASSGGSSYSNQPQH
>-|TRBV6-5
ASSYNRGSNQPQH
>-|TRBV5-1
ASSPSRASTYEQY
>-|TRBV12-3/TRBV12-4
ASSSGYSGEQF
>-|TRBV4-1
ASSRANYGYT
>-|TRBV5-5
ASSLTSGGALDNEQF
>few|TRBV10-2
ASSAPGQGISEAF
>once|TRBV24-1
ATTRRALSYEQY
>-|TRBV5-6
ASSPDRGRNQPQH
>-|TRBV5-1
ASSLARQSYNEKLF
>few|TRBV20-1
SARKLNEQF
>once|TRBV6-6
ASSTPRGTNNEQF
>-|TRBV27
ASSPVGQGTDTQY
>-|TRBV2
ASRTGAKNIQY
>-|TRBV10-3
AIRLANTEAF
>-|TRBV7-3
ASSRSQHNEQF
>-|TRBV27
ASSRGTNTGELF
>-|TRBV10-3
AISESTVQPQH
>-|TRBV20-1
SGGAYNEQF
>-|TRBV18
ASSPKTGVNTEAF
>-|TRBV5-1
ASSLEGTGGAVRYEQY
>-|TRBV7-2
ASSFSGITTYEQY
>-|TRBV19
ASSIFPGLTNGYT
>-|TRBV10-2
ASSLDRGGSPLH
>-|TRBV7-2
ASSLIALSRGTQY
>once|TRBV6-5
ASSYLAGKNYGYT
>-|TRBV4-1
ASTRTGGLENTIY
>few|TRBV4-2
ASSQEYTLNQPQH
>-|TRBV5-4
ASSSGGTNQVSGTQY
>-|TRBV7-2
ASSQTGSGNTIY
>-|TRBV5-1
ASSLLTGEQGAATNEKLF
>few|TRBV19
ASSIRTGLTKSTEAF
>-|TRBV6-1
ASIGDRIYGYT
>-|TRBV21-1
ASSKVRGSGGTPYEQY
>-|TRBV21-1
ASSPFAKGRSSYNSPLH
>-|TRBV11-2
ASSLYGTPTEAF
>few|TRBV12-3/TRBV12-4
ASSLNQGPEQY
>-|TRBV5-6
ASSLDTNYGYT
>once|TRBV4-1
ASSLDVGGGGEKLF
>few|TRBV5-1
ASSTGIRGYT
>once|TRBV6-6
ATGGETQY
>-|TRBV7-9
ASSLGPLQY